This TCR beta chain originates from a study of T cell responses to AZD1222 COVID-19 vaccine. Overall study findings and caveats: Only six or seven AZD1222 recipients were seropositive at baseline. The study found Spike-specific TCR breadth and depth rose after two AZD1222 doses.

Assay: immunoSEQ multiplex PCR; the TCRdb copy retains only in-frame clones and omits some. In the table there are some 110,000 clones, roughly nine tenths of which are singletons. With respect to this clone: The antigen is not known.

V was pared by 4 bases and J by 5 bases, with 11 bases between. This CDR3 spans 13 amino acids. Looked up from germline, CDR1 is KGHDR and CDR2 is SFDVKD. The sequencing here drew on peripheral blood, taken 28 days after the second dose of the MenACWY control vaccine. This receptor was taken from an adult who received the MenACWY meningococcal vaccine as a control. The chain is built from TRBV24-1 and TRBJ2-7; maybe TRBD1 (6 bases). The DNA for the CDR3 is TGTGCCACCAGTGACCGAAGGGGGAACGAGCAGTACTTC. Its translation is CATSDRRGNEQYF.